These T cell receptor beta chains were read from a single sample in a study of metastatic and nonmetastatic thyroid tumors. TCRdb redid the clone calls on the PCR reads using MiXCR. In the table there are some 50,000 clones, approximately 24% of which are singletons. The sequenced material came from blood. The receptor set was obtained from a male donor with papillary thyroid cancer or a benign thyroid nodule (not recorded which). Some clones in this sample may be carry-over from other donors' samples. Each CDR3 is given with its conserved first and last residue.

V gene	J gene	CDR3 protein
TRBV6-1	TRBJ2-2	CASSAQLAGSSGELFF
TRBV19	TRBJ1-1	CASSIDLNTEAFF
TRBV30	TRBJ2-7	CAWSGTSGRWLQYF
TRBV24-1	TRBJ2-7	CATVVHEQYF
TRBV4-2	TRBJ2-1	CASSPPLGRGPLSYNEQFF
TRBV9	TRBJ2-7	CASSGNRAGSYEQYF
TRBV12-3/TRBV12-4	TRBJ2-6	CASSSAGQAFFLTF
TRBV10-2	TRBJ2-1	CASSEGPDYNEQFF
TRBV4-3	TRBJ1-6	CASSFHAF
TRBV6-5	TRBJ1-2	CASSYSGSQHGYTF
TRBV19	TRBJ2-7	CASILRGRIYEQYF
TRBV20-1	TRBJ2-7	CSARDRGRSAYEQYF
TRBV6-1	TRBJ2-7	CASSNRDEQYF
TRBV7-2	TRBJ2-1	CASSLGLNNEQFF